A single sample gave rise to the 26 T cell receptor beta chains below, sequenced in a study of OX40 agonist ivuxolimab in advanced cancers. The method behind the library was the immunoSEQ multiplex PCR assay. This immuneACCESS table, as held by TCRdb, lists in-frame sequences with V and J called but not all clones. Of the missing ones, under half trace to an unresolved V gene in checked studies; the others have no known cause. This sample comprises fewer than 95,000 clones, approximately 89% of them detected only once. The ten largest account for about 0.89% of the sample. Sequences were derived from CD4+ or CD8+ T cells sorted from blood, sampled in a trial of the OX40 agonist ivuxolimab. The receptors come from an adult with an advanced solid tumor such as melanoma, head and neck, liver or kidney cancer.

J is TRBJ2-1 and V is TRBV25-1; D assignment may be TRBD1 or TRBD2 (5 bases each). V was shortened by 3 bases and J by 1 base, with 10 bases between the two germline ends. The CDR3 has 15 residues. Germline CDR1 is MGHDK and CDR2 is SYGVNS. CDR3 region: CASSDMGVSYNEQFF. The CDR3 DNA is TGTGCCAGCAGTGATATGGGGGTATCCTACAATGAGCAGTTCTTC.

The genes are TRBV4-3 and TRBJ2-3; D remains unclear. Trimming removed 6 bases from V and 0 bases from J, with 13 bases in between. This CDR3 region has 15 residues. Germline CDR1 reads LGHNA; CDR2 reads YSLEER. CDR3 sequence reads: CASSPSATSTDTQYF. CDR3 bases: TGCGCCAGCAGTCCCTCGGCGACCAGCACAGATACGCAGTATTTT.

V gene TRBV7-9 combines with J gene TRBJ2-1, with 9 bases that match TRBD2. This CDR3 has 13 amino acids. Germline CDR1 and CDR2: SEHNR and FQNEAQ (reference sequence). V lost 11 bases, J lost 2 bases, and 4 bases stayed unmatched. This CDR3 reads CAGREGAYNEQFF. The CDR3 region has the DNA TGTGCCGGGCGGGAGGGCGCCTACAATGAGCAGTTCTTC. Full variable domain (outside the CDR3, taken from reference TRBV7-9 and TRBJ2-1): DTGVSQNPRHKITKRGQNVTFRCDPISEHNRLYWYRQTLGQGPEFLTYFQNEAQLEKSRLLSDRFSAERPKGSFSTLEIQRTEQGDSAMYLCAGREGAYNEQFFGPGTRLTVL.

The chain recombines TRBV5-8 with TRBJ2-7; 11 nucleotides agree with TRBD2. From germline, CDR1 is SGHTS and CDR2 YDEGEE. The V segment lost 5 bases and the J segment 4 bases; nucleotides outside the gene matches: 11. CDR3 length equals 16 residues. CDR3 DNA sequence: TGTGCCAGCAGGGATGGACTAGCGGGTTTTCGATACGAGCAGTACTTC. Amino acids: CASRDGLAGFRYEQYF.

The genes are TRBV7-9 and TRBJ2-3; 12 bases are shared with TRBD2. Germline-derived CDR1 and CDR2 are SEHNR and FQNEAQ (reference sequence). CDR3 size: 18 residues. V trimming: 6 bases; J trimming: 1 base; junction bases outside the gene matches: 11. The CDR3 sequence: CASRWLAGGPRGTDTQYF. CDR3 DNA: TGTGCCAGCAGATGGCTAGCGGGAGGGCCGAGGGGCACAGATACGCAGTATTTT.

The rearrangement uses TRBV5-1 and TRBJ2-3; tentatively, D is TRBD2 (6 bases). CDR1 and CDR2 (germline): SGHRS, YFSETQ. Trimming cost V 2 bases and J 0 bases, with 16 bases left between them. The CDR3 length is 17 residues. CDR3 region: CASSFRLAEASTDTQYF. The CDR3 DNA follows: TGCGCCAGCAGCTTCCGCTTAGCGGAAGCTAGCACAGATACGCAGTATTTT.

The V and J genes are TRBV28 and TRBJ2-5, with a weak D call TRBD1 (7 bases). V gave up 4 bases and J gave up 2 bases, with 20 bases separating them. There are 17 residues in the CDR3. Germline values: CDR1 MDHEN, CDR2 SYDVKM. The CDR3 here is CASSSDRWGVRQETQYF. The CDR3, as DNA: TGTGCCAGCAGTTCGGACAGGTGGGGGGTGAGGCAAGAGACCCAGTACTTC.

The chain carries TRBV7-8 and TRBJ2-3, with 7 bases lining up with TRBD1. In germline, CDR1 is SGHVS, CDR2 FQNEAQ. Trimming cost V 5 bases and J 4 bases; bases outside gene matches: 6. The CDR3 has 14 amino acids. CDR3: CASSLGQESDTQYF. For the CDR3, the DNA is TGTGCCAGCAGCCTAGGACAGGAGTCAGATACGCAGTATTTT.

This clone was seen a handful of times. The rearrangement joins TRBV9 to TRBJ2-3, with D possibly being TRBD2 (6 bases). Trimming removed 0 bases at V and 0 bases at J, with 11 bases between. This CDR3 has 16 amino acids. The germline V gene encodes CDR1 SGDLS and CDR2 YYNGEE. CDR3 nucleotides: TGTGCCAGCAGCGTAGGGGCTAGCGATAGCACAGATACGCAGTATTTT. Protein product: CASSVGASDSTDTQYF.

The chain joins TRBV5-1 to TRBJ1-4, with 7 bases aligning to TRBD1. This CDR3 is 15 amino acids long. Per germline, CDR1 SGHRS and CDR2 YFSETQ. V dropped 4 bases and J dropped 6; count of bases not matched to a gene: 9. The CDR3: CASSPAGGWDEKLFF. CDR3 nucleotide sequence: TGCGCCAGCAGCCCAGCAGGGGGTTGGGATGAAAAACTGTTTTTT.

This sequence joins TRBV4-1 and TRBJ1-1; D may be TRBD1 (5 bases). The CDR3 covers 17 residues. CDR1 and CDR2 (germline): MGHRA, YSYEKL. V lost 3 bases and J 2 bases, leaving 19 bases between the germline ends. The CDR3 sequence is CASSHHVRTGSNTEAFF. Written as DNA, the CDR3 is TGCGCCAGCAGCCACCATGTCCGTACAGGCTCCAACACTGAAGCTTTCTTT.

V usage is TRBV11-3 and J usage is TRBJ2-5; 10 bases fit TRBD1. The CDR3 covers 17 residues. Germline CDR1 is SGHNT and CDR2 is YENEEA. The V segment lost 3 bases and the J segment 6 bases; nucleotides outside the gene matches: 13. The CDR3 region is CASSFLETGGVAQTQYF. CDR3 nucleotide sequence: TGTGCCAGCAGCTTCCTAGAGACAGGGGGCGTCGCCCAGACCCAGTACTTC.

V and J are TRBV6-6 and TRBJ2-7; 7 bases are shared with TRBD1. Germline lookup yields CDR1 MNHNY and CDR2 SVGAGI (reference sequence). The CDR3 extends over 16 amino acids. V lost 5 bases, J lost 5 bases, and 15 bases stayed unmatched. CDR3 residues: CASSTTSTGLGHEQYF. CDR3 nucleotides: TGTGCCAGCAGTACCACCTCGACAGGGTTAGGCCACGAGCAGTACTTC.

The V and J genes are TRBV28 and TRBJ2-3; the D is unclear. The CDR3 consists of 13 residues. Germline V gene lookup returns CDR1 MDHEN and CDR2 SYDVKM. The V gene lost 6 bases and the J gene lost 2 bases, with 9 bases spanning the gap. CDR3 protein: CASRVGSTDTQYF. The CDR3 DNA follows: TGTGCCAGCAGGGTCGGCTCCACAGATACGCAGTATTTT.

This clone appeared a single time. This rearrangement joins TRBV7-8 to TRBJ1-1, with 8 bases aligning to TRBD1. V dropped 3 bases and J dropped 1; count of bases not matched to a gene: 13. This CDR3 spans 18 amino acids. Germline CDR1 is SGHVS and CDR2 is FQNEAQ. In DNA form, the CDR3 reads TGTGCCAGCAGCTTCATAACAGGGGGAGTGGGGTCGAACACTGAAGCTTTCTTT. It specifies CASSFITGGVGSNTEAFF.

The chain carries TRBV19 and TRBJ2-3; 7 bases agree with TRBD2. The CDR3 has 15 amino acids. Losses at the gene ends were 3 bases for V and 2 bases for J; bases not matched to a gene: 5. The germline V gene has CDR1 LNHDA and CDR2 SQIVND (reference sequence). The CDR3 is CASSITGTNTDTQYF. DNA for the CDR3: TGTGCCAGTAGTATCACCGGGACTAACACAGATACGCAGTATTTT.

The rearrangement links TRBV5-1 to TRBJ2-6; D unclear. The length of the CDR3 is 15 residues. CDR1 and CDR2 (germline): SGHRS, YFSETQ. The ends were cut back, 2 bases at V and 2 bases at J, with 8 bases in the middle. The CDR3, as DNA: TGCGCCAGCAGCTTCGGGTCTCCTGGGGCCAACGTCCTGACTTTC. The encoded protein is CASSFGSPGANVLTF. The full variable domain, its missing parts supplied by reference TRBV5-1 and TRBJ2-6, is KAGVTQTPRYLIKTRGQQVTLSCSPISGHRSVSWYQQTPGQGLQFLFEYFSETQRNKGNFPGRFSGRQFSNSRSEMNVSTLELGDSALYLCASSFGSPGANVLTFGAGSRLTVL.

This chain joins TRBV19 and TRBJ2-2; the D gene is possibly TRBD2 (6 bases). V dropped 6 bases and J dropped 1 base, with 12 bases sitting between them. Germline assignment: CDR1 LNHDA and CDR2 SQIVND (reference sequence). CDR3 size: 15 residues. The CDR3, as DNA: TGTGCCAGTAGGTTCCGGGACTGGAACACCGGGGAGCTGTTTTTT. Amino acids: CASRFRDWNTGELFF.

The V gene is TRBV6-1, the J gene TRBJ1-5; no definite D call. The V gene's germline CDR1 is MNHNS and CDR2 SASEGT. V was cut by 7 bases and J by 5 bases, with 12 bases left in between. The CDR3 totals 13 residues. CDR3 loop: CASTETMDQPQHF. CDR3 nucleotide sequence: TGTGCCAGCACCGAGACGATGGATCAGCCCCAGCATTTT.

The chain couples TRBV7-8 to TRBJ1-2; a possible D gene is TRBD1 (5 bases). The CDR3 extends over 15 amino acids. CDR1 and CDR2 from the germline V gene are SGHVS and FQNEAQ. V was trimmed by 5 bases and J by 2 bases, leaving 15 bases between them. The CDR3 spells CASSPRVGANYGYTF. CDR3 DNA: TGTGCCAGCAGCCCCCGCGTAGGGGCGAACTATGGCTACACCTTC.

The chain joins TRBV9 to TRBJ2-2; 8 bases match TRBD2. V lost 0 bases, J lost 4 bases, and 5 bases stayed unmatched. This CDR3 has 16 residues. From germline, CDR1 is SGDLS and CDR2 YYNGEE. Written as DNA, the CDR3 is TGTGCCAGCAGCGTAGTGGCGGGAGGTAGCACCGGGGAGCTGTTTTTT. This gives the protein CASSVVAGGSTGELFF.

V is TRBV5-6 and J is TRBJ1-2, with D possibly TRBD1 on 5 matching bases. V was shortened by 4 bases and J by 6 bases, with 13 bases between the two germline ends. The germline CDR1 and CDR2 sequences are SGHDT and YYEEEE. The CDR3 runs to 13 residues. The CDR3 region is CASSPQGGNGYTF. In DNA form, the CDR3 reads TGTGCCAGCAGCCCGCAGGGAGGGAATGGCTACACCTTC.

V usage is TRBV10-3 and J usage is TRBJ2-2; TRBD1 agrees at 7 bases. Germline values: CDR1 ENHRY, CDR2 SYGVKD. J was trimmed by 2 bases and V by 8 bases; bases with no gene match: 8. This CDR3 contains 15 residues. CDR3 protein: CAIGIRTGNTGELFF. In DNA form, the CDR3 reads TGTGCCATCGGGATCCGGACAGGCAACACCGGGGAGCTGTTTTTT.

The chain couples TRBV10-2 to TRBJ2-5; D unresolved. Trimming removed 3 bases at V and 4 bases at J, with 9 bases between. Germline V gene data show CDR1 as WSHSY and CDR2 as SAAADI. The CDR3 sequence is 13 residues long. CDR3 bases: TGCGCCAGCAGTGAACGGGCAAGAGAGACCCAGTACTTC. It codes for CASSERARETQYF.

The chain uses TRBV6-5 and TRBJ1-2; D is unresolved. In germline, CDR1 is MNHEY, CDR2 SVGAGI. V dropped 4 bases and J dropped 6 bases, with 12 bases sitting between them. CDR3 length: 13 amino acids. CDR3 DNA sequence: TGTGCCAGCAGTTTTAGAGCGGGAAATGGCTACACCTTC. Protein: CASSFRAGNGYTF.

Notes on this clone: The identical CDR3 is also encoded by other nucleotide sequences in the sample. The chain couples TRBV19 to TRBJ1-3, with D perhaps matching TRBD1 (6 bases). Germline CDR1 LNHDA, CDR2 SQIVND (reference sequence). This CDR3 has 13 amino acids. The V gene lost 9 bases and the J gene lost 1 base, with 10 bases spanning the gap. CDR3 region: CASRGQSGNTIYF. CDR3 in DNA: TGTGCCAGCCGCGGACAGTCTGGAAACACCATATATTTT.